The following is a TCR beta chain sequence with its context. Its antigen is currently unknown. These data come from a study of CD8 T cells in ankylosing spondylitis. Whole-study findings and limits: Earlier reports found some motif variants in synovial fluid and blood in reactive arthritis. Seemingly characteristic of ankylosing spondylitis blood was a TCR beta motif consisting of 7 or 8 highly homologous variants. According to the report, clones linked to the disease were significantly enriched in matched synovial fluid samples taken from ankylosing spondylitis patients.

TCRdb analysed the 5' RACE reads with MiXCR anew, one entry per CDR3 protein. This table holds about 500,000 distinct CDR3 sequences, about 5.7% found once. The germline CDR1 and CDR2 sequences are MDHEN and SYDVKM. The CDR3 is 12 amino acids. The germline V and J ends were trimmed by 7 bases and 5 bases, with 9 bases remaining between them. The TCR comes from a male donor with ankylosing spondylitis. Sample: blood, either unsorted or a sorted T cell fraction (not recorded which). V gene TRBV28 combines with J gene TRBJ1-5; D not resolved. CDR3: CASNKGYQPQHF. In DNA, the CDR3 is TGTGCCAGCAACAAGGGATATCAGCCCCAGCATTTT.